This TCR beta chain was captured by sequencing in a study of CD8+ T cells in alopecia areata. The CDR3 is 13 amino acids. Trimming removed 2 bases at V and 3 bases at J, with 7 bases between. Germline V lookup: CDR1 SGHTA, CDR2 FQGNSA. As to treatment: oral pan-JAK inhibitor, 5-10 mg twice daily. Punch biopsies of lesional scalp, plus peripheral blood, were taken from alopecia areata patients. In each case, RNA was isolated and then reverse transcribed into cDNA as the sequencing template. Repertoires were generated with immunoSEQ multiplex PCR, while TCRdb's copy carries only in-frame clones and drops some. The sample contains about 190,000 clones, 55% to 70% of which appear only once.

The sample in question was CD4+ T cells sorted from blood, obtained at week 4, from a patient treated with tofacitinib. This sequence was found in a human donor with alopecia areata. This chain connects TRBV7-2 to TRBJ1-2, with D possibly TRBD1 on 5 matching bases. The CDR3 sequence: CASSLMGDYGYTF. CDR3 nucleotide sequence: TGTGCCAGCAGCTTAATGGGGGACTATGGCTACACCTTC. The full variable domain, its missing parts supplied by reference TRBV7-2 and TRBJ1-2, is GAGVSQSPSNKVTEKGKDVELRCDPISGHTALYWYRQSLGQGLEFLIYFQGNSAPDKSGLPSDRFSAERTGGSVSTLTIQRTQQEDSAVYLCASSLMGDYGYTFGSGTRLTVV.